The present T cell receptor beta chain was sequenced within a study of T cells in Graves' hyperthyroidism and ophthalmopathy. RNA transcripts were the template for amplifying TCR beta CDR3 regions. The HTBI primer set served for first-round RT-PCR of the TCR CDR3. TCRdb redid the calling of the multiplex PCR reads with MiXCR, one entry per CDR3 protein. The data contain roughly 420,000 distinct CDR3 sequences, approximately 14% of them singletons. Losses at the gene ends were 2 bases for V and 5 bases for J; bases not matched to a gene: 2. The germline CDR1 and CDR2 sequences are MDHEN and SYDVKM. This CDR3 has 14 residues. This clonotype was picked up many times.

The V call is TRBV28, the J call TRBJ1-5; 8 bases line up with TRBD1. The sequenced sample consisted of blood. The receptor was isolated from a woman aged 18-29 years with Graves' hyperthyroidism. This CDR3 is CASSLPRGHQPQHF. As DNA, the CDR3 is TGTGCCAGCAGTTTACCCAGGGGGCATCAGCCCCAGCATTTT. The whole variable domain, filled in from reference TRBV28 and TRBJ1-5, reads DVKVTQSSRYLVKRTGEKVFLECVQDMDHENMFWYRQDPGLGLRLIYFSYDVKMKEKGDIPEGYSVSREKKERFSLILESASTNQTSMYLCASSLPRGHQPQHFGDGTRLSIL.